Below, one T cell receptor beta chain is given with its context. The template was RNA from unsorted bulk tissue. These data belong to a study of tumor and adjacent non-tumor tissue in lung cancer. TCRbeta libraries were built with three rounds of nested PCR, modified from ARM-PCR. TCRdb re-called the multiplex PCR reads through MiXCR, storing one row per CDR3 protein. The profile shows fewer than 130,000 distinct CDR3 sequences, over 70% of them singletons. The CDR3 is made up of 16 amino acids. Germline V lookup: CDR1 SGHNT, CDR2 YYREEE (reference sequence). This chain uses TRBV5-4 with TRBJ2-1, with 14 bases fitting TRBD2. The TCR was taken from a man between 65 and 85 years old with non-small cell lung cancer. Source material: lung tumor tissue. The CDR3 bases are TGTGGGAGCAGCCGAGCCGGGACTAGCGGGAGAGCGGAGCAGTTCTTC. This codes for CGSSRAGTSGRAEQFF.